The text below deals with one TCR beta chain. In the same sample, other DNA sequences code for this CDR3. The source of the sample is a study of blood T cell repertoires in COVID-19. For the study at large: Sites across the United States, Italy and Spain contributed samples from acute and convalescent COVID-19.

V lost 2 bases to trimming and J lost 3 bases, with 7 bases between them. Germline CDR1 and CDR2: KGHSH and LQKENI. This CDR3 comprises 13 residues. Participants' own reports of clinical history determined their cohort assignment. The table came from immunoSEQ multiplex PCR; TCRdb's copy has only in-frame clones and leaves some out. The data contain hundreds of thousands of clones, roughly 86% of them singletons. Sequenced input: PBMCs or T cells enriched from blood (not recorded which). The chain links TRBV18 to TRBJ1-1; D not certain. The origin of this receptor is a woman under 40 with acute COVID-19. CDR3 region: CASSPNGDTEAFF. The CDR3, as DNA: TGTGCCAGCTCACCAAACGGGGACACTGAAGCTTTCTTT.